The T cell receptor beta chain under discussion was sequenced for a study of T-cell reconstitution after alpha-beta-depleted transplantation in children. In germline, CDR1 is SGHTA, CDR2 FQGNSA. This CDR3 comprises 15 residues. V was shortened by 0 bases and J by 6 bases, with 12 bases between the two germline ends. Construction of the TCRbeta library involved unique molecular identifiers. TCRdb called the PCR reads again in MiXCR, with one record for every CDR3 protein. Among hundreds of thousands of distinct CDR3 sequences listed, roughly 17% were seen once. The chain joins TRBV7-2 to TRBJ1-5; D gene uncertain. Source: PBMCs from the stem cell graft donor, taken from the stem cell graft. The receptor comes from a human donor who donated a stem cell graft to a child with acute myeloid leukemia. CDR3 sequence: CASSLAAEGSQPQHF. The CDR3 bases are TGTGCCAGCAGCTTAGCGGCAGAGGGAAGTCAGCCCCAGCATTTT.